A selection of T cell receptor beta chains follows, all from one sample in a study of shared clonotypes between healthy human individuals. Profiling relied on immunoSEQ multiplex PCR, and the TCRdb table lists in-frame clones only, not all of them. The sample yields millions of clones, 85% to 95% seen once. The sequenced sample was naive CD4+ T cells from PBMCs. All receptors come from a man between 18 and 29 years old in good health. Some clones in this sample may be carry-over from other donors' samples. CDR3s leave out the opening cysteine and the closing phenylalanine or tryptophan. The order of the fields is J gene, V gene, CDR3 protein.

J gene: TRBJ2-7; V gene: TRBV5-1; CDR3 protein: ASSLSGDEQY
J gene: TRBJ1-3; V gene: TRBV9; CDR3 protein: ASSGTGFVGNTIY
J gene: TRBJ2-3; V gene: TRBV14; CDR3 protein: ASSPRGRERTDTQY
J gene: TRBJ1-2; V gene: TRBV5-1; CDR3 protein: ASSRDSPYGYT
J gene: TRBJ2-3; V gene: TRBV6-5; CDR3 protein: ASRPTSTDTQY
J gene: TRBJ2-3; V gene: TRBV5-1; CDR3 protein: ASSFSGVGNTQY
J gene: TRBJ2-7; V gene: TRBV5-6; CDR3 protein: ASSPRDRGYEQY
J gene: TRBJ2-5; V gene: TRBV4-2; CDR3 protein: ASSQDDWAGGAYETQY
J gene: TRBJ2-1; V gene: TRBV5-6; CDR3 protein: ASSRPGWTASNEQF
J gene: TRBJ2-1; V gene: TRBV5-4; CDR3 protein: ASSLTSGKFYEQF
J gene: TRBJ1-2; V gene: TRBV6-6; CDR3 protein: ASTRDRGLYGYT
J gene: TRBJ2-5; V gene: TRBV7-2; CDR3 protein: ASSSMGLAEETQY
J gene: TRBJ2-7; V gene: TRBV4-2; CDR3 protein: ASSPQEVRAYEQY
J gene: TRBJ2-2; V gene: TRBV5-6; CDR3 protein: ASSLPPGELF
J gene: TRBJ2-1; V gene: TRBV5-1; CDR3 protein: ASSLVGGSSYNEQF
J gene: TRBJ2-2; V gene: TRBV4-2; CDR3 protein: ASSQEGLAGVSGELF
J gene: TRBJ1-5; V gene: TRBV5-5; CDR3 protein: ASSLESLVNQPQH
J gene: TRBJ1-2; V gene: TRBV5-4; CDR3 protein: ASSLPGQGEGYT
J gene: TRBJ2-7; V gene: TRBV7-9; CDR3 protein: ASSASGTGFEQY
J gene: TRBJ1-5; V gene: TRBV19; CDR3 protein: ASSIGEQYNQPQH
J gene: TRBJ2-2; V gene: TRBV4-2; CDR3 protein: ASSLGLVITGELF
J gene: TRBJ2-1; V gene: TRBV10-3; CDR3 protein: AISESRTGYNEQF
J gene: TRBJ1-5; V gene: TRBV7-8; CDR3 protein: ASSPGGNQPQH
J gene: TRBJ2-5; V gene: TRBV5-1; CDR3 protein: ASSAQGRIETQY
J gene: TRBJ2-2; V gene: TRBV7-2; CDR3 protein: ASSLDRGGNTGELF
J gene: TRBJ2-7; V gene: TRBV11-2; CDR3 protein: ASSFGQLNYEQY
J gene: TRBJ1-1; V gene: TRBV4-3; CDR3 protein: ASSFRQGASEAF
J gene: TRBJ2-1; V gene: TRBV7-3; CDR3 protein: ASSPQGLAGFEGQF
J gene: TRBJ2-3; V gene: TRBV30; CDR3 protein: AWSDLLGHRTDTQY
J gene: TRBJ2-5; V gene: TRBV5-1; CDR3 protein: ASSLPGRDTGEGETQY
J gene: TRBJ2-2; V gene: TRBV9; CDR3 protein: ASSVPSGLFTGELF
J gene: TRBJ2-2; V gene: TRBV18; CDR3 protein: ASSSRDGNTGELF
J gene: TRBJ2-1; V gene: TRBV29-1; CDR3 protein: SVVLAGGPTDEQF
J gene: TRBJ1-2; V gene: TRBV9; CDR3 protein: ASSVAPGAGYT
J gene: TRBJ1-1; V gene: TRBV25-1; CDR3 protein: ASRGGLNTEAF
J gene: TRBJ2-3; V gene: TRBV5-4; CDR3 protein: ASSRGLAASTDTQY
J gene: TRBJ2-2; V gene: TRBV15; CDR3 protein: ATSGTRGLGGELF
J gene: TRBJ2-3; V gene: TRBV7-6; CDR3 protein: ASSSTGLLTDTQY
J gene: TRBJ2-1; V gene: TRBV6-6; CDR3 protein: ASSWDRYNEQF
J gene: TRBJ1-4; V gene: TRBV18; CDR3 protein: ASSQQGGGEKLF
J gene: TRBJ1-3; V gene: TRBV30; CDR3 protein: ACTYSSGNTIY
J gene: TRBJ2-7; V gene: TRBV9; CDR3 protein: ASSVGGLAGVGEQY
J gene: TRBJ2-7; V gene: TRBV6-1; CDR3 protein: ASSPGLAASGY